One sample yielded the 31 T cell receptor beta chains listed below, sequenced in a study of blood T cell repertoires in COVID-19. TCRdb's table, derived via immunoSEQ multiplex PCR, lists solely in-frame clones and lacks some. The sample lists about 100,000 clones; roughly 79% were seen once. The material sequenced was peripheral blood. The receptors here all came from a human donor in a cohort sampled during active COVID-19.

The chain has TRBV2 and TRBJ1-3, with D hard to call. Trimming removed 3 bases at V and 8 bases at J, with 8 bases between. Germline CDR1 reads SNHLY; CDR2 reads FYNNEI. The CDR3 extends over 12 amino acids. CDR3 nucleotides: TGTGCCAGCAGTGATGAGGGTTACACCATATATTTT. Protein: CASSDEGYTIYF.

CDR3 nucleotide sequence: TGTGCCAGCACCAGACAGGGGCTGGGTGGCACTCAGCCCCAGCATTTT. Translation: CASTRQGLGGTQPQHF. J is TRBJ1-5 and V is TRBV28, with TRBD1 matching 8 bases. The V and J ends lost 7 bases and 6 bases, in that order; junction bases with no gene match: 14. The germline V gene encodes CDR1 MDHEN and CDR2 SYDVKM. The CDR3 sequence is 16 residues long. Full variable domain (remainder filled in from reference TRBV28 and TRBJ1-5): DVKVTQSSRYLVKRTGEKVFLECVQDMDHENMFWYRQDPGLGLRLIYFSYDVKMKEKGDIPEGYSVSREKKERFSLILESASTNQTSMYLCASTRQGLGGTQPQHFGDGTRLSIL.

The V call is TRBV7-2, the J call TRBJ2-1; TRBD2 matches at 14 bases. The CDR3 has 22 amino acids. Germline V CDR1 and CDR2: SGHTA, FQGNSA. The V gene end was trimmed by 0 bases and the J gene end by 0 bases; junction bases not matched to a gene: 13. The CDR3 region has the DNA TGTGCCAGCAGCTTAGCAGGGACTAGCGGGAGACCCCATCGGAGCTCCTACAATGAGCAGTTCTTC. Its translation is CASSLAGTSGRPHRSSYNEQFF.

This clone showed up many times. V is TRBV7-6 and J is TRBJ2-1; 15 bases match TRBD2. The ends lost 4 bases at V and 6 bases at J; junction bases unmatched: 4. CDR1 is SGHVS and CDR2 is FNYEAQ in the germline V gene. The CDR3 length is 16 residues. CDR3 amino acids: CASSWTSGGALNEQFF. The CDR3 region has the DNA TGTGCCAGCAGCTGGACTAGCGGGGGGGCCCTCAATGAGCAGTTCTTC.

This chain connects TRBV3-1 (or the pseudogene TRBV3-2) to TRBJ1-3; D possibly corresponds to TRBD1 (6 bases). V was shortened by 0 bases and J by 0 bases, with 12 bases between the two germline ends. The V gene's germline CDR1 is LGHDT and CDR2 YNNKEL (reference sequence). The CDR3 is made up of 17 amino acids. This CDR3 is CASSQEGASSSGNTIYF. CDR3 DNA: TGTGCCAGCAGCCAAGAGGGGGCCAGCAGCTCTGGAAACACCATATATTTT.

The V gene is TRBV19, the J gene TRBJ1-3; D gene unclear. V lost 9 bases and J lost 0, with 21 bases in between. The germline CDR1 and CDR2 sequences are LNHDA and SQIVND (reference sequence). This CDR3 comprises 17 residues. The CDR3 loop reads CASQFSRTATSGNTIYF. The CDR3 nucleotides read TGTGCCAGCCAGTTCTCGAGGACTGCAACCTCTGGAAACACCATATATTTT.

This sequence joins TRBV7-9 and TRBJ2-7; tentatively, D is TRBD2 (6 bases). The V gene's germline CDR1 is SEHNR and CDR2 FQNEAQ (reference sequence). The CDR3 is 13 amino acids. V gave up 6 bases and J gave up 3 bases, with 12 bases separating them. The CDR3 DNA sequence: TGTGCCAGCAGGCAGGGACTGCTCTACGAGCAGTACTTC. Translation gives CASRQGLLYEQYF. The full variable domain, with the rest looked up from reference TRBV7-9 and TRBJ2-7, is DTGVSQNPRHKITKRGQNVTFRCDPISEHNRLYWYRQTLGQGPEFLTYFQNEAQLEKSRLLSDRFSAERPKGSFSTLEIQRTEQGDSAMYLCASRQGLLYEQYFGPGTRLTVT.

This CDR3 reads CASSGPRTDTQYF. Here the CDR3 DNA reads TGCGCCAGCAGCGGGCCCAGGACAGATACGCAGTATTTT. The genes are TRBV5-1 and TRBJ2-3; D unclear. This CDR3 spans 13 amino acids. Germline assignment: CDR1 SGHRS and CDR2 YFSETQ. V was cut by 4 bases and J by 3 bases, with 9 bases left in between.

This clone was seen only a few times. The chain employs TRBV2 and TRBJ1-1; 9 bases fit TRBD1. The J segment lost 3 bases and the V segment lost 8 bases, leaving 7 bases of the junction unmatched. The CDR3 contains 14 residues. Germline V lookup: CDR1 SNHLY, CDR2 FYNNEI. The CDR3 nucleotides read TGTGCCAGCCTGAGACAGGGGGTTTACACTGAAGCTTTCTTT. It encodes CASLRQGVYTEAFF.

This clone was detected only once. The chain combines TRBV10-3 with TRBJ2-7; 8 bases fit TRBD1. The CDR3 extends over 15 amino acids. V lost 2 bases to trimming and J lost 0 bases; unmatched junction nucleotides: 3. Germline CDR1 and CDR2: ENHRY and SYGVKD. The DNA of the CDR3 is TGTGCCATCAGTGAGGGACAGGGTAGCTCCTACGAGCAGTACTTC. It encodes CAISEGQGSSYEQYF.

J is TRBJ1-5 and V is TRBV18; no clear D. V was shortened by 6 bases and J by 2 bases, with 8 bases between the two germline ends. The CDR3 spans 13 residues. Germline loops: CDR1 KGHSH, CDR2 LQKENI. CDR3 in amino acids: CASSPSRNQPQHF. In DNA, the CDR3 is TGTGCCAGCTCCCCCTCCCGCAATCAGCCCCAGCATTTT.

This clone appeared a single time. This chain connects TRBV5-1 to TRBJ2-7, with D possibly being TRBD1 (6 bases). V lost 4 bases and J 0 bases, leaving 17 bases between the germline ends. The CDR3 sequence is 16 residues long. The V gene's germline CDR1 is SGHRS and CDR2 YFSETQ. The CDR3: CASSRLGTGPSYEQYF. CDR3 DNA sequence: TGCGCCAGCAGCAGGTTGGGAACAGGGCCCTCCTACGAGCAGTACTTC.

The chain is built from TRBV7-8 and TRBJ2-7; maybe TRBD2 (5 bases). CDR1 is SGHVS and CDR2 is FQNEAQ in the germline V gene. Trimming took 5 bases from V and 7 from J, leaving 18 bases between them. CDR3 length: 14 residues. The CDR3 loop is CASSQDSTSGEQYF. Written as DNA, the CDR3 is TGTGCCAGCAGCCAAGACTCGACTTCGGGAGAGCAGTACTTC.

The rearrangement uses TRBV7-3 and TRBJ2-3; 14 nucleotides agree with TRBD2. The CDR3 contains 18 residues. Germline CDR1 is SGHTA and CDR2 is FQGTGA. J gave up 4 bases and V 2 bases, and 8 bases lay outside the gene matches. The CDR3 bases are TGTGCCAGCAGCTTATCCCCCCCGGGACTAGCGGGGGCAGATACGCAGTATTTT. Translation: CASSLSPPGLAGADTQYF.

This chain links TRBV2 with TRBJ2-5, with D possibly being TRBD2 (5 bases). The V and J ends lost 1 base and 7 bases respectively, with 13 bases between them. The CDR3 runs to 14 residues. Germline loops: CDR1 SNHLY, CDR2 FYNNEI. CDR3 residues: CASSEGYGGGTQYF. The DNA for the CDR3 is TGTGCCAGCAGTGAAGGTTACGGAGGTGGGACCCAGTACTTC.

The J gene is TRBJ2-3, the V gene TRBV5-1, with D possibly TRBD1 on 5 matching bases. This CDR3 has 15 amino acids. In germline, CDR1 is SGHRS, CDR2 YFSETQ. V was shortened by 4 bases and J by 0 bases, with 12 bases between the two germline ends. The CDR3 nucleotides are TGCGCCAGCAGCCAAGGACATGCTAGCACAGATACGCAGTATTTT. This codes for CASSQGHASTDTQYF.

The chain joins TRBV27 to TRBJ2-1; TRBD2 is a possible D gene (7 bases). V was clipped by 6 bases and J by 2 bases, with 17 bases between them. The CDR3 runs to 16 residues. CDR1 is MNHEY, CDR2 SMNVEV, per germline (reference sequence). The CDR3 DNA sequence: TGTGCCAGCAGCAGAGCCAGCGGGGACACCTACAATGAGCAGTTCTTC. Protein: CASSRASGDTYNEQFF.

Only one count was recorded for this clone. The chain combines TRBV6-6 with TRBJ2-6; no reliable D call. The CDR3 runs to 17 residues. Germline-derived CDR1 and CDR2 are MNHNY and SVGAGI (reference sequence). The germline V and J ends were trimmed by 5 bases and 0 bases, with 14 bases remaining between them. The CDR3 loop is CASSPTELASGANVLTF. DNA for the CDR3: TGTGCCAGCAGTCCTACCGAACTCGCCTCTGGGGCCAACGTCCTGACTTTC.

V usage is TRBV18 and J usage is TRBJ2-2; weak D call: TRBD2 (6 bases). The CDR3 length is 16 residues. The V gene lost 4 bases and the J gene lost 7 bases, with 19 bases spanning the gap. Germline CDR1 KGHSH, CDR2 LQKENI. DNA for the CDR3: TGTGCCAGCTCACGAGGACGGGGGACCAGGATCGGGGAGCTGTTTTTT. Amino acids: CASSRGRGTRIGELFF.

This clone was detected many times. The rearrangement joins TRBV14 to TRBJ2-7; maybe TRBD1 (6 bases). Germline V gene lookup returns CDR1 SGHDN and CDR2 FVKESK. Deletions cut 6 bases from V and 6 bases from J, with 18 bases between. The length of the CDR3 is 14 residues. CDR3 DNA sequence: TGTGCCAGCAGTCGAGACAGGTACTCAGGCGAGCAGTACTTC. This sequence encodes CASSRDRYSGEQYF.

The V gene is TRBV19, the J gene TRBJ1-1; 9 nucleotides match TRBD1. The CDR3 consists of 19 residues. Per germline, CDR1 LNHDA and CDR2 SQIVND (reference sequence). V shed 3 bases, J shed 0 bases, and the junction held 14 bases outside the gene matches. The CDR3 coding sequence is TGTGCCAGTAGTATCGGCTTCGGGACAGGGAGTAGAGTGAACACTGAAGCTTTCTTT. Its translation: CASSIGFGTGSRVNTEAFF. The full variable domain, its missing parts supplied by reference TRBV19 and TRBJ1-1, is DGGITQSPKYLFRKEGQNVTLSCEQNLNHDAMYWYRQDPGQGLRLIYYSQIVNDFQKGDIAEGYSVSREKKESFPLTVTSAQKNPTAFYLCASSIGFGTGSRVNTEAFFGQGTRLTVV.

CDR3 sequence reads: CASSTRDGYNEQFF. The CDR3 region has the DNA TGTGCCAGCAGCACCAGGGATGGGTACAATGAGCAGTTCTTC. This chain links TRBV21-1 with TRBJ2-1; TRBD1, the D gene given by the table, was not confirmed from the DNA. TRBV21-1 is shown as a pseudogene. The CDR3 runs to 14 residues.

J is TRBJ1-2 and V is TRBV20-1, with TRBD1 matching 7 bases. Germline CDR1 and CDR2: DFQATT and SNEGSKA (reference sequence). The CDR3 spans 11 residues. Trimming at V came to 6 bases and at J to 6 bases, leaving 4 bases not matched to a gene. The CDR3 sequence: CSANRGNGYTF. The CDR3 bases are TGCAGTGCGAACAGGGGTAATGGCTACACCTTC.

This chain joins TRBV28 and TRBJ1-2; D is ambiguous. The ends were cut back, 10 bases at V and 1 base at J, with 13 bases in the middle. Germline V gene lookup returns CDR1 MDHEN and CDR2 SYDVKM. The CDR3 spans 13 residues. The CDR3 DNA sequence: TGTGCCACCCTAGTCCCCATTAACTATGGCTACACCTTC. Residues: CATLVPINYGYTF.

The rearrangement links TRBV7-3 to TRBJ2-2, with 11 bases matching TRBD2. V dropped 5 bases and J dropped 5; count of bases not matched to a gene: 7. Germline V gives CDR1 SGHTA, CDR2 FQGTGA. The CDR3 is made up of 16 amino acids. CDR3 protein: CASSPRLAGQTGELFF. The CDR3 DNA follows: TGTGCCAGCAGCCCAAGACTAGCGGGACAAACCGGGGAGCTGTTTTTT.

This chain links TRBV28 with TRBJ1-2, with 7 bases lining up with TRBD1. This CDR3 has 12 amino acids. V trimming: 7 bases; J trimming: 8 bases; junction bases outside the gene matches: 7. The germline gives CDR1 MDHEN, CDR2 SYDVKM. Written as DNA, the CDR3 is TGTGCCAGCAAAACAGGGGCTCGGGGCTACACCTTC. Amino acid sequence: CASKTGARGYTF.

This clone was observed many times. The chain joins TRBV13 to TRBJ2-1; the match to TRBD2 covers 14 bases. Germline values: CDR1 PRHDT, CDR2 FYEKMQ (reference sequence). The CDR3 is 18 residues long. The junction had 12 bases not matched to a gene; V was cut back by 7 bases and J by 4 bases. This chain's CDR3 is CASTLGLAGEVSYNEQFF. As DNA, the CDR3 is TGTGCCAGCACCCTGGGACTAGCGGGAGAGGTGTCGTACAATGAGCAGTTCTTC.

The rearrangement links TRBV6-5 to TRBJ2-1, with unresolved D. The CDR3 is 15 amino acids. V was clipped by 7 bases and J by 2 bases, with 15 bases between them. Per the germline V gene, CDR1 is MNHEY and CDR2 is SVGAGI. In nucleotides, the CDR3 is TGTGCCAGCACCAAGCTGATCACAGCCTACAATGAGCAGTTCTTC. Encoded protein: CASTKLITAYNEQFF.

This rearrangement joins TRBV5-3 to TRBJ2-3, with D tentatively TRBD2 (5 bases). TRBV5-3 is an ORF, and what it does is uncertain. This CDR3 is 16 amino acids long. The V gene lost 0 bases and the J gene lost 5 bases, with 16 bases spanning the gap. The CDR3 is CARSLVTPRVVDTQYF. The CDR3 DNA follows: TGTGCCAGAAGCTTGGTAACGCCGCGGGTAGTAGATACGCAGTATTTT.

V usage is TRBV28 and J usage is TRBJ2-7; the D gene is possibly TRBD2 (5 bases). CDR1 is MDHEN, CDR2 SYDVKM, per germline. The CDR3 loop spans 14 amino acids. The V end was cut by 2 bases, the J end by 4 bases, with 12 bases between. CDR3 in DNA: TGTGCCAGCAGTTTAAGCAAGCCGGGGTACGAGCAGTACTTC. As protein: CASSLSKPGYEQYF.

The chain combines TRBV15 with TRBJ2-7, with D perhaps TRBD2 (6 bases). This CDR3 is 14 amino acids long. With 2 bases removed from V and 5 bases from J, the gap between germline ends came to 13 bases. The germline V gene has CDR1 LNHNV and CDR2 YYDKDF (reference sequence). CDR3 region: CATSRLGGGDEQYF. In DNA form, the CDR3 reads TGTGCCACCAGCAGATTGGGGGGTGGCGACGAGCAGTACTTC.